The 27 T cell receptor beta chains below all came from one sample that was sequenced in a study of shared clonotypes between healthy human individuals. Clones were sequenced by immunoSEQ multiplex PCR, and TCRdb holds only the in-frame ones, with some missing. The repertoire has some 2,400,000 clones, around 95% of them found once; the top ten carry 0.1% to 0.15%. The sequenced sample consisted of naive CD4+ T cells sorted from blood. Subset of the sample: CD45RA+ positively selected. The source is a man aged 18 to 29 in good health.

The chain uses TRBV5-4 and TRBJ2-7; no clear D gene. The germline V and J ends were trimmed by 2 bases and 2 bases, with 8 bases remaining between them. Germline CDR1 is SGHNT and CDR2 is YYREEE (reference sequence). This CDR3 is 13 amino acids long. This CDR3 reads CASSFGRTYEQYF. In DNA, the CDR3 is TGTGCCAGCAGCTTTGGGCGAACCTACGAGCAGTACTTC.

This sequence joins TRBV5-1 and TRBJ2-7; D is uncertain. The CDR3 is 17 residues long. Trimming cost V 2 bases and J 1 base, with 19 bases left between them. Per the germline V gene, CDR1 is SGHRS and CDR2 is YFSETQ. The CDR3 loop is CASSFGGTDTLSYEQYF. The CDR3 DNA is TGCGCCAGCAGCTTCGGCGGAACCGACACCCTATCCTACGAGCAGTACTTC.

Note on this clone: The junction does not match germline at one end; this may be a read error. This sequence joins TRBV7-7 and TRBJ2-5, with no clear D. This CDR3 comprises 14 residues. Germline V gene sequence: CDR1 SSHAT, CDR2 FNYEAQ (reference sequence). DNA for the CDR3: TGTGCTAGCAGCCCCCTATTGGGGTTGGAGACCCAGTACTTC. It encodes CASSPLLGLETQYF.

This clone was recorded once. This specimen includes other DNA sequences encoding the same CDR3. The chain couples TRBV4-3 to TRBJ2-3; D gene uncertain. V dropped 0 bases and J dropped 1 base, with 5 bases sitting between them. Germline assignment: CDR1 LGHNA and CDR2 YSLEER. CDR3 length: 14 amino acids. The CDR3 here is CASSQETGTDTQYF. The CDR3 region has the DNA TGCGCCAGCAGCCAAGAGACTGGCACAGATACGCAGTATTTT.

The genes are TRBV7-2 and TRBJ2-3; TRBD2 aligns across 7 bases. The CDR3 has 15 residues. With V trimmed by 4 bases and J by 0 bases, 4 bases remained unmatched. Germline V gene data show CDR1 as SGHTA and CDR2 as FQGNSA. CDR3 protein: CASSSLAVSTDTQYF. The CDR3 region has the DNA TGTGCCAGCAGCTCCCTAGCGGTTAGCACAGATACGCAGTATTTT.

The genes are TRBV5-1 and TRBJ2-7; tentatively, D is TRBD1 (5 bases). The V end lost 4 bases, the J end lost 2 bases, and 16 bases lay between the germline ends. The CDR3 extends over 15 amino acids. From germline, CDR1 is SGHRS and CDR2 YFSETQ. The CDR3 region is CASSMTPTVAYEQYF. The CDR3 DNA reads TGCGCCAGCAGCATGACTCCGACAGTTGCCTACGAGCAGTACTTC.

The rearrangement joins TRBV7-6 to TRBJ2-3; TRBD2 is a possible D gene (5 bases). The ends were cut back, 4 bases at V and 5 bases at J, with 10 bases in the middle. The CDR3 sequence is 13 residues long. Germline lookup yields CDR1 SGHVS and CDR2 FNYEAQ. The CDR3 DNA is TGTGCCAGCAGCTCACTAGAGCGAGATACGCAGTATTTT. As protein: CASSSLERDTQYF.

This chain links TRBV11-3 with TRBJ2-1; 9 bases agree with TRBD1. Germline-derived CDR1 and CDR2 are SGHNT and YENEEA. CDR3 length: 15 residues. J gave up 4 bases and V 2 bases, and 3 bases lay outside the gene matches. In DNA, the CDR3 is TGTGCCAGCAGCTTACGAGGACAGGGGTACAATGAGCAGTTCTTC. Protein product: CASSLRGQGYNEQFF.

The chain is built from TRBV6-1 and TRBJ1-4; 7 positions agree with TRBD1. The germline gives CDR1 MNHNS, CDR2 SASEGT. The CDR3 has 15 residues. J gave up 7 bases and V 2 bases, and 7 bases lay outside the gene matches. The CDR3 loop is CASSEIRGSGEKLFF. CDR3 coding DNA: TGTGCCAGCAGTGAAATCAGGGGGAGTGGTGAAAAACTGTTTTTT.

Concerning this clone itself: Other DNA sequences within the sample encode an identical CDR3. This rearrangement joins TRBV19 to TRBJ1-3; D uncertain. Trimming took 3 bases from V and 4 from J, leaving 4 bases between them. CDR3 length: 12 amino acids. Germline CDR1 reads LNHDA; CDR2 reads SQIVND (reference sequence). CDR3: CASSIPGNTIYF. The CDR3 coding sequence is TGTGCCAGTAGTATCCCGGGAAACACCATATATTTT.

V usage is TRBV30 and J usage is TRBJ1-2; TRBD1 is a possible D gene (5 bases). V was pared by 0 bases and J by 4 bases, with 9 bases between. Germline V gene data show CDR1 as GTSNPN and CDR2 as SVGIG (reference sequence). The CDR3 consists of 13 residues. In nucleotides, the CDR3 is TGTGCCTGGAGTGTATCGGACATCTATGGCTACACCTTC. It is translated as CAWSVSDIYGYTF.

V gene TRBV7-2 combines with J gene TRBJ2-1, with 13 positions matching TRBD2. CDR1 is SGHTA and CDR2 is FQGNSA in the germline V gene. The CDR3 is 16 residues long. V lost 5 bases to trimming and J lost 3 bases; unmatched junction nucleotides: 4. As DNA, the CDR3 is TGTGCCAGCAGCCGGACTAGCGGGAGAAACTACAATGAGCAGTTCTTC. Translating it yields CASSRTSGRNYNEQFF.

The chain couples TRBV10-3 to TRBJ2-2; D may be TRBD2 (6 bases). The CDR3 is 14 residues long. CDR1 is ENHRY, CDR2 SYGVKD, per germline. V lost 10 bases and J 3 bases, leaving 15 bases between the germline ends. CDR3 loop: CATARGIDTGELFF. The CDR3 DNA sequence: TGTGCCACCGCCCGGGGGATCGACACCGGGGAGCTGTTTTTT.

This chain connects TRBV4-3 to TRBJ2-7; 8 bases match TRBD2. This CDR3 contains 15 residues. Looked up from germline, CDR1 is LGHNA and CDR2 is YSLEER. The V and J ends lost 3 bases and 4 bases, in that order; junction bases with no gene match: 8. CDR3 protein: CASSQAGGPGYEQYF. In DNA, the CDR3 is TGCGCCAGCAGCCAGGCGGGAGGACCCGGGTACGAGCAGTACTTC.

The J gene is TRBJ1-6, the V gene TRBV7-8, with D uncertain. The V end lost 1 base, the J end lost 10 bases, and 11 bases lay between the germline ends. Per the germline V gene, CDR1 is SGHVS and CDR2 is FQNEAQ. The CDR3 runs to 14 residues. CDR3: CASSLGPIRSPLHF. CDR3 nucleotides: TGTGCCAGCAGCTTAGGCCCCATAAGGTCACCCCTCCACTTT.

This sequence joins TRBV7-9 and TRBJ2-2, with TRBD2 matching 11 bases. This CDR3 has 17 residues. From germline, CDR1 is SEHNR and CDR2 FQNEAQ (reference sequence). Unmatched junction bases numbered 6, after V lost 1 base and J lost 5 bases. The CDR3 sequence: CASSLGSGTSGTGELFF. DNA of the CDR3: TGTGCCAGCAGCTTAGGCTCCGGGACTAGCGGTACCGGGGAGCTGTTTTTT.

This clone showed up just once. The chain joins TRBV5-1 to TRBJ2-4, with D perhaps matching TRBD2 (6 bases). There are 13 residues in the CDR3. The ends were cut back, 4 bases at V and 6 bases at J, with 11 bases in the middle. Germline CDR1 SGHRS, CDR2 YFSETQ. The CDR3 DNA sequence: TGCGCCAGCAGCCCGGGAGCGGTAAACATTCAGTACTTC. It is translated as CASSPGAVNIQYF.

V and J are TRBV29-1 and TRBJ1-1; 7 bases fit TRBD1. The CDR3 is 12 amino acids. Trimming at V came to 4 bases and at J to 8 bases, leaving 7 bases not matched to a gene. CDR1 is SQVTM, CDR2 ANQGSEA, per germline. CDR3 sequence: CSVAFLGQEAFF. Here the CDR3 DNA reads TGCAGCGTTGCTTTTCTGGGACAGGAAGCTTTCTTT.

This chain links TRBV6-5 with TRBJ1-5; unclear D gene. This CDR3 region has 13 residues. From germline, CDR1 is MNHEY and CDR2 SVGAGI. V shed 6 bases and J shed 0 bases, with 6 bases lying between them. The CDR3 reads CASRGNSNQPQHF. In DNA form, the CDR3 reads TGTGCCAGCAGGGGGAATAGCAATCAGCCCCAGCATTTT.

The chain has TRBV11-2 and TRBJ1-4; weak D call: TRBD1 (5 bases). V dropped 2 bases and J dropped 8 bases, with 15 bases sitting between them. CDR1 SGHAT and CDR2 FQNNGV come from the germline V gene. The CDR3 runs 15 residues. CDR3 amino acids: CASSLSNIGGEKLFF. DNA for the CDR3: TGTGCCAGCAGCTTATCTAATATCGGGGGAGAAAAACTGTTTTTT.

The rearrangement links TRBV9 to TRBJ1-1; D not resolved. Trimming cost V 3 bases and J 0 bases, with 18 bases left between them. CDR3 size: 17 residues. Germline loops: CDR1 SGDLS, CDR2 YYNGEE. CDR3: CASSASGRFVVNTEAFF. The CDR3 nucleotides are TGTGCCAGCAGCGCCTCTGGGCGGTTTGTAGTGAACACTGAAGCTTTCTTT.

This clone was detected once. The CDR3 loop is CASSVVSTDTQYF. The CDR3 nucleotides are TGCGCCAGCAGCGTGGTATCCACAGATACGCAGTATTTT. V gene TRBV5-1 combines with J gene TRBJ2-3; D not certain. The CDR3 covers 13 residues. Germline V lookup: CDR1 SGHRS, CDR2 YFSETQ. Trimming pared 4 bases from V and 2 bases from J, leaving 8 bases between.

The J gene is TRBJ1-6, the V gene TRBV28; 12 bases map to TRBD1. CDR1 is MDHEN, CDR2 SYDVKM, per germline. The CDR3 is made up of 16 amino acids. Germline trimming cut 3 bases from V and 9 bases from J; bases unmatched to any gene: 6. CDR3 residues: CASSFGTGGAGSPLHF. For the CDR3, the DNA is TGTGCCAGCAGTTTCGGGACAGGGGGCGCCGGTTCACCCCTCCACTTT. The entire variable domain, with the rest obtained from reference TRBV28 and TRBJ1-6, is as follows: DVKVTQSSRYLVKRTGEKVFLECVQDMDHENMFWYRQDPGLGLRLIYFSYDVKMKEKGDIPEGYSVSREKKERFSLILESASTNQTSMYLCASSFGTGGAGSPLHFGNGTRLTVT.

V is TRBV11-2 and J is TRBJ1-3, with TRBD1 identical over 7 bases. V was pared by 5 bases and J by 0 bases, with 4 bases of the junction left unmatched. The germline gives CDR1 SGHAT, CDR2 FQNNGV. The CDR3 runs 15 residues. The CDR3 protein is CASSPDRASGNTIYF. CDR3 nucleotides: TGTGCCAGCAGCCCCGACAGGGCCTCTGGAAACACCATATATTTT.

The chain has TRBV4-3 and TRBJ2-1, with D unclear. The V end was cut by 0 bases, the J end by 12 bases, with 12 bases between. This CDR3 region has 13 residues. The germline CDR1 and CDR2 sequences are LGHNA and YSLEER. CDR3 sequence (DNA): TGCGCCAGCAGCCAAGATTTGACGGGCCGGCAGTTCTTC. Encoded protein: CASSQDLTGRQFF.

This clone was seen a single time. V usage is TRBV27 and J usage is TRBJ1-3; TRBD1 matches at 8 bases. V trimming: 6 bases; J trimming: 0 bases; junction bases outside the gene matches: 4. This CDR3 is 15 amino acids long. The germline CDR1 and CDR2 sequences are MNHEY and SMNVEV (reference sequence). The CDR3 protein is CASRRTGSSGNTIYF. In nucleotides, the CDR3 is TGTGCCAGCAGACGGACAGGGAGCTCTGGAAACACCATATATTTT.

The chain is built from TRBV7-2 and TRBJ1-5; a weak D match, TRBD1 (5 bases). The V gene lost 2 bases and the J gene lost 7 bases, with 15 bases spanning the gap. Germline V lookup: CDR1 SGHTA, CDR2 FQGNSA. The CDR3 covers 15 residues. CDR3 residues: CASSLNWRGDQPQHF. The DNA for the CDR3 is TGTGCCAGCAGCTTAAATTGGAGAGGGGACCAGCCCCAGCATTTT.